This T cell receptor (beta chain) was retrieved from a study of shared clonotypes between healthy human individuals. General study points: Rarefaction exposed incomplete sorted-subset sequencing despite large depth.

About this clone itself: Antigen: not known.

TCRdb keeps only in-frame clones here, not all; method: immunoSEQ multiplex PCR. The sample has more than 2 million clones, approximately 95% seen once. This CDR3 has 13 residues. CDR1 is LNHDA, CDR2 SQIVND, per germline (reference sequence). Trimming removed 9 bases from V and 5 bases from J, with 16 bases in between. Terminally differentiated effector memory CD45RA+ cells were excluded by CCR7 positive selection of CD45RO-negative cells. The sample was naive CD8+ T cells sorted from blood. The TCR originated in a man aged 18 to 30 in good health. This sequence joins TRBV19 and TRBJ2-5; D unclear. The CDR3 sequence: CASSLTPGETQYF. The CDR3, as DNA: TGTGCCAGCTCACTAACACCCGGCGAGACCCAGTACTTC.